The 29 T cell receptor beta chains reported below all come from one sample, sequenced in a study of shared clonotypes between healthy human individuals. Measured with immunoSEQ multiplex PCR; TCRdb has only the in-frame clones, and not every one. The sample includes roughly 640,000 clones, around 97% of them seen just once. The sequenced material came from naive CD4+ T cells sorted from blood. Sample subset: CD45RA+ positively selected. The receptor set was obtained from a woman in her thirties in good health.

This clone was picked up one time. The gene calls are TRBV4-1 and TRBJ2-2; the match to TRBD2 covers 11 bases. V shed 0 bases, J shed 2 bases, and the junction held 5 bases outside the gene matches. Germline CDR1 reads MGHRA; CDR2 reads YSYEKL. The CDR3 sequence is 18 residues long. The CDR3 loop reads CASSQELAGVGNTGELFF. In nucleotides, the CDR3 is TGCGCCAGCAGCCAAGAACTAGCGGGAGTGGGCAACACCGGGGAGCTGTTTTTT.

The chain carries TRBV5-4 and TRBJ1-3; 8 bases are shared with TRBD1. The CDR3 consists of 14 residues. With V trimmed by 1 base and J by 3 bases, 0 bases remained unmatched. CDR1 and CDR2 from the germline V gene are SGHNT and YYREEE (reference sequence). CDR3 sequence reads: CASSLTGGGNTIYF. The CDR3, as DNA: TGTGCCAGCAGCTTGACAGGGGGTGGAAACACCATATATTTT.

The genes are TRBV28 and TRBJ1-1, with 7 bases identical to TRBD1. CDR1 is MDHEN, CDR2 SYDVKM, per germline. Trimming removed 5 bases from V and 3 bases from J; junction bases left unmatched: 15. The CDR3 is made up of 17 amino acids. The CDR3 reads CASSAQYRGARHTEAFF. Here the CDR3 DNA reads TGTGCCAGCAGTGCCCAATACAGGGGCGCGCGACACACTGAAGCTTTCTTT.

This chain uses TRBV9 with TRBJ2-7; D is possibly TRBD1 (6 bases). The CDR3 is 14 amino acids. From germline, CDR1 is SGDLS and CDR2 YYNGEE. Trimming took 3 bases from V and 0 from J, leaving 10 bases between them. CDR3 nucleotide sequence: TGTGCCAGCAGCGCAGGACAGAGCTCCTACGAGCAGTACTTC. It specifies CASSAGQSSYEQYF.

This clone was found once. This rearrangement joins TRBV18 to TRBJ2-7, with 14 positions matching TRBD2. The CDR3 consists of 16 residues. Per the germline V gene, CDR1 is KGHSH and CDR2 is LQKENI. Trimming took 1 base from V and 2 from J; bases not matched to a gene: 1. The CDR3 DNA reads TGTGCCAGCTCACCACAGGGACTAGCGGGGGCCTACGAGCAGTACTTC. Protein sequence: CASSPQGLAGAYEQYF.

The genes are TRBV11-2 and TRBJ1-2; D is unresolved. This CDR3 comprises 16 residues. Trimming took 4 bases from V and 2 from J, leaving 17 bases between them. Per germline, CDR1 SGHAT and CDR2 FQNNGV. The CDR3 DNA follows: TGTGCCAGCAGCTCGCCCCCCCTGAGAATCAACTATGGCTACACCTTC. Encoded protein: CASSSPPLRINYGYTF. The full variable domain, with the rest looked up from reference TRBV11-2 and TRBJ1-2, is EAGVAQSPRYKIIEKRQSVAFWCNPISGHATLYWYQQILGQGPKLLIQFQNNGVVDDSQLPKDRFSAERLKGVDSTLKIQPAKLEDSAVYLCASSSPPLRINYGYTFGSGTRLTVV.

In nucleotides, the CDR3 is TGCGCCAGCAGCCCCCCGGGGGGGGCTGAGACCCAGTACTTC. Residues: CASSPPGGAETQYF. This sequence joins TRBV5-1 and TRBJ2-5; 8 bases fit TRBD2. The CDR3 runs 14 residues. Trimming cost V 4 bases and J 5 bases; bases outside gene matches: 7. Germline values: CDR1 SGHRS, CDR2 YFSETQ.

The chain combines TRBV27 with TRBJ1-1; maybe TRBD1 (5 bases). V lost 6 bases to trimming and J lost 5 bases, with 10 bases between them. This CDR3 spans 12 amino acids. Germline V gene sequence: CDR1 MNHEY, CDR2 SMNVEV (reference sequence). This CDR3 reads CASRQRGTEAFF. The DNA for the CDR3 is TGTGCCAGCAGACAGAGGGGAACTGAAGCTTTCTTT.

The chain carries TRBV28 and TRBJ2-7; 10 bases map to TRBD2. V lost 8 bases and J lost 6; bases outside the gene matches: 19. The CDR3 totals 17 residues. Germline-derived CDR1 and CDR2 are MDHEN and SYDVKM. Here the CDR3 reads CASGNPISGRAEGEQYF. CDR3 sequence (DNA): TGTGCCAGCGGTAATCCCATCAGCGGGAGGGCCGAAGGCGAGCAGTACTTC.

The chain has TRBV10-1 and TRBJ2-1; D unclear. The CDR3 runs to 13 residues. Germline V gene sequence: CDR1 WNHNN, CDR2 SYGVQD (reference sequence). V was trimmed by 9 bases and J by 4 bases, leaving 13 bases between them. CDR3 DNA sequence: TGCGCCAGTTCGCGAGGCCGGTACAATGAGCAGTTCTTC. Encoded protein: CASSRGRYNEQFF.

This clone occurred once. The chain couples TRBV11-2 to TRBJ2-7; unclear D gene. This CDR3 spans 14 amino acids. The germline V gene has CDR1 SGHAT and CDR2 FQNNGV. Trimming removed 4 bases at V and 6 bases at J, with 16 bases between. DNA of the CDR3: TGTGCCAGCAGCTCACGGGTGGGTTCCGTCGAGCAGTACTTC. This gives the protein CASSSRVGSVEQYF.

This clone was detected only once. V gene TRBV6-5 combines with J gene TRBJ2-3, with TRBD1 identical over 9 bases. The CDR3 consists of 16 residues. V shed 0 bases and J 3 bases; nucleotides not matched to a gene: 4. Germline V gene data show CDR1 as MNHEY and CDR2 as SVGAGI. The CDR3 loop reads CASSYSGQGGTDTQYF. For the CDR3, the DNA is TGTGCCAGCAGTTACTCGGGACAGGGCGGTACAGATACGCAGTATTTT.

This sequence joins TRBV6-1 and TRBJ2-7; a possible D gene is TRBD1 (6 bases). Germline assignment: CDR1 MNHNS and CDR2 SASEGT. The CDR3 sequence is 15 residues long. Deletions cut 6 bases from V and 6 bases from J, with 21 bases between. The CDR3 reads CASRKQQGPSGEQYF. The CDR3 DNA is TGTGCCAGCAGGAAACAACAGGGCCCCTCGGGCGAGCAGTACTTC.

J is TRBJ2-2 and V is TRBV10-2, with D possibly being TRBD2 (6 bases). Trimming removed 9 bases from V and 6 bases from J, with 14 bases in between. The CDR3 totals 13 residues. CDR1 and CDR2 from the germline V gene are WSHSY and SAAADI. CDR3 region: CASRRDSSGELFF. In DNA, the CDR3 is TGCGCCAGTAGGAGGGATAGCTCCGGGGAGCTGTTTTTT.

The CDR3 DNA reads as TGTGCCAGCAGTTACTCCCGCAGATCTAACACTGAAGCTTTCTTT. Its protein is CASSYSRRSNTEAFF. The gene calls are TRBV6-5 and TRBJ1-1; D ambiguous. V gave up 0 bases and J gave up 2 bases, with 10 bases separating them. The CDR3 has 15 amino acids. Looked up from germline, CDR1 is MNHEY and CDR2 is SVGAGI.

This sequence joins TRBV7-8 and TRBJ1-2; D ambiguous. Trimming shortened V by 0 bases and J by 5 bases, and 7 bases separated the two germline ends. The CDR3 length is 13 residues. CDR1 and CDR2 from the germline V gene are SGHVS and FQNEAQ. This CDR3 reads CASSLASRYGYTF. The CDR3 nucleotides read TGTGCCAGCAGCTTAGCTAGCCGGTATGGCTACACCTTC.

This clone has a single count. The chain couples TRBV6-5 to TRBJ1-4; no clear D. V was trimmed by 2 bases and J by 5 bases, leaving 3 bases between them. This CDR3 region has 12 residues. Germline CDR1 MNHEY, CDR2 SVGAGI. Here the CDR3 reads CASSYPNEKLFF. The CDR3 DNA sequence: TGTGCCAGCAGTTACCCGAATGAAAAACTGTTTTTT.

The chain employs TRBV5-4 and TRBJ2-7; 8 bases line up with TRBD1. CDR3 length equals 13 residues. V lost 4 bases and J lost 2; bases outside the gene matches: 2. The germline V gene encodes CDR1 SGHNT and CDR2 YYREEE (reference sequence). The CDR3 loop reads CASSQDRAYEQYF. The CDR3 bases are TGTGCCAGCAGCCAGGACAGGGCCTACGAGCAGTACTTC. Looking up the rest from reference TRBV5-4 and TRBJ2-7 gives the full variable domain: ETGVTQSPTHLIKTRGQQVTLRCSSQSGHNTVSWYQQALGQGPQFIFQYYREEENGRGNFPPRFSGLQFPNYSSELNVNALELDDSALYLCASSQDRAYEQYFGPGTRLTVT.

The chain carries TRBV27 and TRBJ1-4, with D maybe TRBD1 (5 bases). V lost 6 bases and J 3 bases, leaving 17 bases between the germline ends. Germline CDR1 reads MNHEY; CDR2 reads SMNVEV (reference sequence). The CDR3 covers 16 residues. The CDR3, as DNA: TGTGCCAGCAGCGATCGTCCGGGACGATCTAATGAAAAACTGTTTTTT. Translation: CASSDRPGRSNEKLFF.

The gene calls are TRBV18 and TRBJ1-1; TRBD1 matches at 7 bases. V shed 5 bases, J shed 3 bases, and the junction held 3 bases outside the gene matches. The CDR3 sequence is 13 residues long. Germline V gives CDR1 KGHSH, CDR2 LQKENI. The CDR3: CASSTQGHTEAFF. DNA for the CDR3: TGTGCCAGCTCAACACAGGGGCACACTGAAGCTTTCTTT.

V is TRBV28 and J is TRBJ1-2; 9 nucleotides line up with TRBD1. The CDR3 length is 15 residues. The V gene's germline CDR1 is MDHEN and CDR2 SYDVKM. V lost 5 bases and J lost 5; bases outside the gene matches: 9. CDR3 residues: CASSPTGTGSYGYTF. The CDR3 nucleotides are TGTGCCAGCAGTCCAACCGGGACAGGGAGTTATGGCTACACCTTC.

The CDR3 here is CASSPIDRGNTEAFF. CDR3 bases: TGTGCCAGCAGCCCAATCGACAGGGGGAACACTGAAGCTTTCTTT. The chain recombines TRBV11-3 with TRBJ1-1, with 8 bases identical to TRBD1. V was clipped by 5 bases and J by 1 base; unmatched bases: 6. CDR3 length equals 15 residues. Germline loops: CDR1 SGHNT, CDR2 YENEEA.

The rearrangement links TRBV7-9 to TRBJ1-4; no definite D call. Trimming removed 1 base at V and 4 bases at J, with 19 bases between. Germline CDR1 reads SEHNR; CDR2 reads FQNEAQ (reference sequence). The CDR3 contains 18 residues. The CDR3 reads CASSLVAGRAAHNEKLFF. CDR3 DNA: TGTGCCAGCAGCTTAGTTGCAGGTCGCGCTGCCCATAATGAAAAACTGTTTTTT.

DNA for the CDR3: TGTGCCAGCAGCAAACTTAGCGGGAGCGTCACCGGGGAGCTGTTTTTT. Translating gives CASSKLSGSVTGELFF. The chain couples TRBV21-1 to TRBJ2-2; the table calls TRBD2, which could not be checked here. TRBV21-1 is reported as a pseudogene. There are 16 residues in the CDR3.

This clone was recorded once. For the CDR3, the DNA is TGTGCCAGCAGTTTAACCGGAGCCCCCGGGACCCAGTACTTC. Translated, it gives CASSLTGAPGTQYF. V is TRBV27 and J is TRBJ2-5; D is ambiguous. CDR1 is MNHEY and CDR2 is SMNVEV in the germline V gene (reference sequence). This CDR3 is 14 amino acids long. Trimming cost V 2 bases and J 7 bases, with 14 bases left between them.

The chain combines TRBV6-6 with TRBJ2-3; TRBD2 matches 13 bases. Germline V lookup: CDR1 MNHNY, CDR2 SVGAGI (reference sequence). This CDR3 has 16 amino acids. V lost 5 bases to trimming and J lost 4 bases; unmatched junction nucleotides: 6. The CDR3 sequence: CASSRRTSGSADTQYF. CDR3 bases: TGTGCCAGCAGTCGCAGGACTAGCGGGAGCGCAGATACGCAGTATTTT.

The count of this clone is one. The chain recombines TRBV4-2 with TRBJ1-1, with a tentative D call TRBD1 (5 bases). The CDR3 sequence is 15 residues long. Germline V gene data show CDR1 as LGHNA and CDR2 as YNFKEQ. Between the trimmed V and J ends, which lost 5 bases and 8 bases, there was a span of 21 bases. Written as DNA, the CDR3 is TGTGCCAGCAGCGACCGGGGGAACAGCACTCCCGAAGCTTTCTTT. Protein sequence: CASSDRGNSTPEAFF.

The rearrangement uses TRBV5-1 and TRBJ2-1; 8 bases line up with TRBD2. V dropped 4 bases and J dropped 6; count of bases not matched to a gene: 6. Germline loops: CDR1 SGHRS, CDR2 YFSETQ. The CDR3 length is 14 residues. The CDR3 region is CASSPTGTSNEQFF. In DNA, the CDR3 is TGCGCCAGCAGCCCCACCGGGACTAGCAATGAGCAGTTCTTC.

The chain's CDR3 is CASSVTSGAPRGEQYF. The CDR3 DNA follows: TGTGCCAGCAGTGTTACTAGCGGGGCCCCTAGGGGGGAGCAGTACTTC. V and J are TRBV6-1 and TRBJ2-7, with 10 bases lining up with TRBD2. The CDR3 runs to 16 residues. The junction had 13 bases not matched to a gene; V was cut back by 4 bases and J by 7 bases. CDR1 is MNHNS and CDR2 is SASEGT in the germline V gene.